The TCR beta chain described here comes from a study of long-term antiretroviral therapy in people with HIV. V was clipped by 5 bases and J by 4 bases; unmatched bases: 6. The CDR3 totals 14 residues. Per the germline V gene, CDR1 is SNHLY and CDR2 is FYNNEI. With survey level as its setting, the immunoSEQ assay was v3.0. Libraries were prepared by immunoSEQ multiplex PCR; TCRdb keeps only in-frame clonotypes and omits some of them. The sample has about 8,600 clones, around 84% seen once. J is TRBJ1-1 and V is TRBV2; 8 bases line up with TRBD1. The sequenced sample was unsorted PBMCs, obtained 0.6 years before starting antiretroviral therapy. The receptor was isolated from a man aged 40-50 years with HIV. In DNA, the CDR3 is TGTGCCAGCAGTCTGACAGGGGAGGGCACTGAAGCTTTCTTT. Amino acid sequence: CASSLTGEGTEAFF.